This T cell receptor beta chain was recovered during a study of T cells in localized non-small cell lung cancer. V was clipped by 0 bases and J by 5 bases; unmatched bases: 2. Germline CDR1 MNHNY, CDR2 SVGAGI (reference sequence). CDR3 length equals 15 residues. TCRdb's table, derived via immunoSEQ multiplex PCR, lists solely in-frame clones and lacks some. The data contain about 20,000 clones, about 90% of them singletons. The J gene is TRBJ1-4, the V gene TRBV6-6; 8 bases fit TRBD1. Sequencing was performed on PBMCs, taken before any cancer treatment. This receptor was identified in a man aged 35-69 years with stage II squamous cell lung carcinoma. In DNA, the CDR3 is TGTGCCAGCAGTTACTCGTGGACAGGGAATGAAAAACTGTTTTTT. Its protein is CASSYSWTGNEKLFF.